Shown below are 8 T cell receptor beta chains from a single sample sequenced in a study of T cell responses to AZD1222 COVID-19 vaccine. Sequencing was performed with immunoSEQ multiplex PCR; in TCRdb, only in-frame clones are kept and a portion is missing. The sample includes fewer than 200,000 clones, approximately 86% of them seen just once. The source was peripheral blood, collected 28 days after the second AZD1222 dose. The source of these receptors is an adult who received the AZD1222 COVID-19 vaccine.

The CDR3 spells CASSSGNEQYF. In DNA form, the CDR3 reads TGTGCCAGCAGCTCGGGTAACGAGCAGTACTTC. The rearrangement uses TRBV5-6 and TRBJ2-7; no firm D call. The CDR3 totals 11 residues. Per the germline V gene, CDR1 is SGHDT and CDR2 is YYEEEE. V shed 3 bases and J shed 5 bases, with 6 bases lying between them.

The V call is TRBV13, the J call TRBJ1-2, with D unclear. The V end was cut by 0 bases, the J end by 0 bases, with 5 bases between. The CDR3 consists of 14 residues. Germline CDR1 and CDR2: PRHDT and FYEKMQ (reference sequence). The CDR3 region is CASSLGGANYGYTF. In nucleotides, the CDR3 is TGTGCCAGCAGCTTAGGGGGAGCTAACTATGGCTACACCTTC. Together with reference TRBV13 and TRBJ1-2, the CDR3 gives the full variable domain: AAGVIQSPRHLIKEKRETATLKCYPIPRHDTVYWYQQGPGQDPQFLISFYEKMQSDKGSIPDRFSAQQFSDYHSELNMSSLELGDSALYFCASSLGGANYGYTFGSGTRLTVV.

The rearrangement uses TRBV19 and TRBJ1-1, with D maybe TRBD1 (6 bases). CDR1 and CDR2 from the germline V gene are LNHDA and SQIVND (reference sequence). The CDR3 spans 14 residues. Trimming removed 1 base from V and 7 bases from J, with 13 bases in between. The CDR3 nucleotides read TGTGCCAGTAGTATAGTCCCAGGGGCCAGTGAAGCTTTCTTT. It encodes CASSIVPGASEAFF.

The gene calls are TRBV11-3 and TRBJ1-5; no clear D gene. CDR3 length: 16 residues. Trimming removed 0 bases at V and 1 base at J, with 10 bases between. Germline CDR1 SGHNT, CDR2 YENEEA. The CDR3 DNA reads TGTGCCAGCAGCTTAGAGGAGGAGTCCAGCAATCAGCCCCAGCATTTT. It specifies CASSLEEESSNQPQHF.

The chain is built from TRBV29-1 and TRBJ1-2; D might be TRBD1 (5 bases). V lost 0 bases, J lost 8 bases, and 16 bases lay in between. Germline V gene lookup returns CDR1 SQVTM and CDR2 ANQGSEA. CDR3 length: 14 amino acids. This CDR3 reads CSVEDRGGAYGYTF. The CDR3 DNA reads as TGCAGCGTTGAAGATCGGGGCGGGGCCTACGGCTACACCTTC.

This clone has a single count. The chain carries TRBV9 and TRBJ2-1, with TRBD2 identical over 9 bases. V lost 0 bases and J lost 2; bases outside the gene matches: 3. The CDR3 runs 16 residues. Per the germline V gene, CDR1 is SGDLS and CDR2 is YYNGEE. CDR3 DNA sequence: TGTGCCAGCAGCGTAGGAGCGGGGGGTCCCTACAATGAGCAGTTCTTC. Its protein is CASSVGAGGPYNEQFF.

The chain joins TRBV11-3 to TRBJ2-3; 8 bases align to TRBD2. CDR1 is SGHNT, CDR2 YENEEA, per germline. This CDR3 spans 17 amino acids. The J segment lost 1 base and the V segment lost 2 bases, leaving 8 bases of the junction unmatched. CDR3 sequence: CASSLQRGGSRTDTQYF. CDR3 DNA: TGTGCCAGCAGCTTACAGCGCGGGGGGTCTCGCACAGATACGCAGTATTTT. Drawing the rest from reference TRBV11-3 and TRBJ2-3, the complete variable domain is EAGVVQSPRYKIIEKKQPVAFWCNPISGHNTLYWYLQNLGQGPELLIRYENEEAVDDSQLPKDRFSAERLKGVDSTLKIQPAELGDSAVYLCASSLQRGGSRTDTQYFGPGTRLTVL.

The chain couples TRBV18 to TRBJ2-1; D could derive from TRBD1 or TRBD2 (5 bases each). V was trimmed by 1 base and J by 6 bases, leaving 13 bases between them. The V gene's germline CDR1 is KGHSH and CDR2 LQKENI. The CDR3 is 15 amino acids. The chain's CDR3 is CASSPLRDLGNEQFF. The CDR3 nucleotides read TGTGCCAGCTCACCACTCAGGGACCTCGGCAATGAGCAGTTCTTC.